Listed below are T cell receptor beta chains from one sample, sequenced in a study of blood T cells in healthy people across ages. TCRdb reanalysed the 5' RACE reads using MiXCR and keeps one entry per CDR3 protein. Of 550,000 to 750,000 distinct CDR3 sequences in the sample, around 21% were seen once. What was sequenced was blood. Receptors were obtained from a man between 70 and 80 years old in good health. CDR3s include the opening cysteine and the closing phenylalanine or tryptophan. The order of the fields is CDR3 length, V gene, J gene, D gene, clone size, CDR3 protein, CDR3 DNA. D genes are given only for firm matches. Part of the rows lack a size; the others show once, few, many or a class for expanded clones.

>15|TRBV25-1|TRBJ2-7|NA|NA
CASSGSRALTHEQYF
TGTGCCAGCAGTGGGTCCCGAGCGTTGACCCACGAGCAGTACTTC
>14|TRBV21-1|TRBJ2-7|NA|few
CASRIAQFSYEQYF
TGTGCCAGCAGGATAGCACAATTTTCCTACGAGCAGTACTTC
>12|TRBV20-1|TRBJ2-3|NA|NA
CSATDGKDTQYF
TGCAGTGCCACGGACGGAAAAGATACGCAGTATTTT
>17|TRBV5-1|TRBJ2-1|TRBD2|NA
CASSLVSGSIVAPEQFF
TGCGCCAGCAGCTTGGTCAGCGGGAGTATCGTTGCCCCTGAGCAGTTCTTC
>16|TRBV7-6|TRBJ2-1|NA|few
CASSLAASHLGNEQFF
TGTGCCAGCAGCTTAGCTGCTAGCCACCTGGGGAATGAGCAGTTCTTC
>14|TRBV6-5|TRBJ2-1|TRBD1|few
CASSDGTGYNEQFF
TGTGCCAGCAGCGACGGGACAGGGTACAATGAGCAGTTCTTC
>16|TRBV11-2|TRBJ2-2|TRBD1|few
CASSSRTGANTGELFF
TGTGCCAGCAGCTCCCGGACAGGGGCGAACACCGGGGAGCTGTTTTTT
>15|TRBV9|TRBJ2-1|TRBD1|NA
CASSHPTGVGDEQFF
TGTGCCAGCAGCCACCCTACAGGGGTGGGGGATGAGCAGTTCTTC
>14|TRBV15|TRBJ2-1|TRBD2|few
CATSTAGGIVEQFF
TGTGCCACCAGCACAGCGGGGGGGATTGTGGAGCAGTTCTTC
>14|TRBV5-1|TRBJ1-2|TRBD1|many
CASSSGQGGYGYTF
TGCGCCAGCAGCTCCGGACAGGGGGGCTATGGCTACACCTTC
>15|TRBV20-1|TRBJ2-5|TRBD2|NA
CSAQTSGAAWETQYF
TGCAGTGCACAGACTAGCGGGGCGGCTTGGGAGACCCAGTACTTC
>14|TRBV20-1|TRBJ1-2|TRBD1|few
CSARDPTGGGGYTF
TGCAGTGCTAGAGACCCTACAGGGGGCGGTGGCTACACCTTC
>16|TRBV27|TRBJ2-7|NA|few
CASSPRGGQVTYEQYF
TGTGCCAGCAGTCCTAGGGGGGGACAGGTGACCTACGAGCAGTACTTC
>20|TRBV6-1|TRBJ2-3|TRBD1|few
CASRERDRGGLKDSTDTQYF
TGTGCCAGCAGGGAGAGGGACAGGGGGGGCTTAAAAGACAGCACAGATACGCAGTATTTT
>14|TRBV5-1|TRBJ2-3|TRBD1|many
CASSPGQNTDTQYF
TGCGCCAGCAGCCCGGGACAGAACACAGATACGCAGTATTTT
>13|TRBV28|TRBJ2-4|TRBD1|many
CASRRTGGNIQYF
TGTGCCAGCAGAAGGACAGGGGGCAACATTCAGTACTTC
>15|TRBV2|TRBJ1-4|TRBD1|few
CASSHRGRDNEKLFF
TGTGCCAGCAGCCACAGGGGGCGGGATAATGAAAAACTGTTTTTT
>15|TRBV10-3|TRBJ2-5|TRBD2|many
CAISESTSGKETQYF
TGTGCCATCAGTGAGTCGACTAGCGGGAAAGAGACCCAGTACTTC
>15|TRBV3-1|TRBJ1-4|NA|NA
CASSLRRQYGEKLFF
TGTGCCAGCAGCCTCCGACGGCAGTATGGGGAAAAACTGTTTTTT
>15|TRBV27|TRBJ2-5|NA|many
CASSLGQGRQETQYF
TGTGCCAGCAGTTTGGGTCAGGGCCGGCAAGAGACCCAGTACTTC
>16|TRBV5-1|TRBJ2-1|TRBD2|NA
CASSLTSGSAYNEQFF
TGCGCCAGCAGCTTAACTAGCGGGAGCGCCTACAATGAGCAGTTCTTC
>15|TRBV3-1|TRBJ2-1|NA|many
CASSQDQVGVNEQFF
TGTGCCAGCAGCCAAGATCAGGTAGGAGTCAATGAGCAGTTCTTC